This T cell receptor beta chain came from a study of blood T cell repertoires in COVID-19 (dated by TCRdb to the early 2020s). Broadly, across the study: The collaborator samples originated in the United States, Italy and Spain and spanned the acute and convalescent phases of COVID-19. Subjects who had been exposed to COVID-19, were actively infected with it, or had recovered from it provided the deeply sampled blood TCRbeta repertoires that made up the dataset. The repertoires were made available in a free public database intended to serve as a resource for research on the immune response to SARS-CoV-2. The material from the prospective study consisted of cDNA or gDNA derived from T cells, B-cell-depleted T cells, or PBMCs. Where HLA class I and class II types were available, the types were taken from metadata supplied by the sample provider, not from assay-based typing. The sample metadata nearly always contained a de-identified subject ID, COVID-19 status, age in years and sex. Samples were obtained from the ongoing ImmuneRACE study (first 160 participants) and from roughly 1,300 subjects provided by 6 global collaborators. Overall study results and their limits: The quantity of clinical and demographic metadata differed by source and by participant and was supplied without curation.

The collaborating institutions used their own protocols to collect whole blood in K2EDTA tubes. For TCRbeta analysis, collaborators shipped samples as frozen whole blood, isolated PBMCs, or DNA extracted from either of those sample types. As regards this clone: Its recognized antigen is unknown. No per-base quality is available; no much larger clone lies one base away.

The immunoSEQ Assay, a bias-controlled multiplex PCR, was used to amplify TCRbeta CDR3 regions from genomic DNA. The source study handled its data this way. The number of nucleated cells in each sample was estimated from the amplification of reference gene primers within the assay. Sequence reads were collapsed and filtered to measure the absolute abundance of every unique TCRbeta CDR3 rearrangement. Productive Simpson clonality was computed per sample as the square root of Simpson's diversity index over productive rearrangements. The immuneACCESS repertoire file appears here via TCRdb, limited to in-frame rearrangements. These files lack a portion of the clones; in checked studies, under half of the deficit traces to unresolved V genes, and the cause of the others is not known. V, J and clone size were drawn from that table, and D and trimming were deduced from the DNA. For this sample the table gives about 170,000 clones, of which about 87% were detected only once. 3.7% of the sample comes from the top ten.

The material sequenced was peripheral blood. This receptor was obtained from a young man with active or convalescent COVID-19.

The CDR3 reads CSVITGTEAFF. The DNA sequence follows: TGCAGCGTCATCACGGGGACAGAAGCTTTCTTT. The chain is encoded by TRBV29-1 joined to TRBJ1-1; the D gene is possibly TRBD1, with 6 bases matching. The CDR3 goes from the cysteine to the phenylalanine over 11 residues. Here the CDR3 DNA is all that survives: 33 bases in frame from base 1. Cut back by 6 bases and 8 bases, the V and J ends lie 13 bases apart. CDR1 SQVTM and CDR2 ANQGSEA were looked up in the germline V gene.